These 19 T cell receptor beta chains were all obtained from the same sample, sequenced in a study of cytomegalovirus exposure and HLA in healthy donors. Primers for the PCR totalled 60 Vbeta and 13 Jbeta. Measured with immunoSEQ multiplex PCR; TCRdb has only the in-frame clones, and not every one. This table holds about 200,000 clones, roughly 78% found once. Specimen: PBMCs. The receptors stem from a woman in her thirties in good health and CMV-seropositive.

This sequence joins TRBV6-6 and TRBJ2-1; D perhaps matches TRBD1 (5 bases). This CDR3 spans 13 amino acids. Trimming shortened V by 7 bases and J by 2 bases, and 9 bases separated the two germline ends. Germline CDR1 MNHNY, CDR2 SVGAGI (reference sequence). The CDR3 nucleotides are TGTGCCAGCACTCCAGGGACCTACAATGAGCAGTTCTTC. Its translation: CASTPGTYNEQFF.

The gene calls are TRBV7-9 and TRBJ2-5; 8 bases map to TRBD2. The germline V gene has CDR1 SEHNR and CDR2 FQNEAQ (reference sequence). This CDR3 is 17 amino acids long. Trimming removed 5 bases from V and 5 bases from J; junction bases left unmatched: 16. Written as DNA, the CDR3 is TGTGCCAGCAGCCCGCGGACCCAGCGGGAGAACGAGGAGACCCAGTACTTC. This translates into CASSPRTQRENEETQYF.

V gene TRBV10-1 combines with J gene TRBJ2-1; TRBD1 matches 9 bases. Germline values: CDR1 WNHNN, CDR2 SYGVQD (reference sequence). This CDR3 has 18 amino acids. V shed 4 bases, J shed 4 bases, and the junction held 14 bases outside the gene matches. The CDR3 region has the DNA TGCGCCAGCAGTGTTGCTGGATTTACGGGACAGGGATACAATGAGCAGTTCTTC. Amino acid sequence: CASSVAGFTGQGYNEQFF.

The genes are TRBV29-1 and TRBJ2-7; 7 bases are shared with TRBD2. The V segment lost 5 bases and the J segment 2 bases; nucleotides outside the gene matches: 6. Per the germline V gene, CDR1 is SQVTM and CDR2 is ANQGSEA. This CDR3 contains 13 residues. The CDR3 sequence: CSVSGESTYEQYF. CDR3 DNA: TGCAGCGTTAGCGGGGAGTCCACCTACGAGCAGTACTTC.

Comments on this clone: The junction shows a germline mismatch at one end, possibly a read error. This sequence joins TRBV9 and TRBJ1-5; tentatively, D is TRBD1 (6 bases). Germline V gene data show CDR1 as SGDLS and CDR2 as YYNGEE. The CDR3 loop spans 14 amino acids. DNA for the CDR3: TGCGCCAGCAGCGTGGGGGCGGGCAATCAGCCCCAGCATTTT. Protein sequence: CASSVGAGNQPQHF.

The genes are TRBV6-1 and TRBJ1-4; 9 bases agree with TRBD1. The V segment lost 5 bases and the J segment 4 bases; nucleotides outside the gene matches: 2. This CDR3 comprises 14 residues. CDR1 is MNHNS and CDR2 is SASEGT in the germline V gene. The CDR3 loop is CASSRGQGNEKLFF. The CDR3 DNA reads TGTGCCAGCAGTCGGGGACAGGGTAATGAAAAACTGTTTTTT.

This rearrangement joins TRBV30 to TRBJ1-2; D is ambiguous. The CDR3 has 13 residues. Trimming removed 0 bases from V and 2 bases from J, with 7 bases in between. Germline V CDR1 and CDR2: GTSNPN, SVGIG (reference sequence). The CDR3 region has the DNA TGTGCCTGGAGTGTCGGGTACAACTATGGCTACACCTTC. This codes for CAWSVGYNYGYTF.

V and J are TRBV5-8 and TRBJ2-7; D possibly corresponds to TRBD2 (7 bases). There are 16 residues in the CDR3. Germline V gene data show CDR1 as SGHTS and CDR2 as YDEGEE. Trimming cost V 1 base and J 0 bases, with 14 bases left between them. CDR3 in DNA: TGTGCCAGCAGCTTGCCGCGCGGGGGCCCCTCCTACGAGCAGTACTTC. This encodes CASSLPRGGPSYEQYF.

This chain uses TRBV4-1 with TRBJ2-1; 8 positions agree with TRBD1. The CDR3 has 16 amino acids. With 2 bases clipped from V and 0 bases from J, the junction kept 3 bases outside the gene matches. Germline V lookup: CDR1 MGHRA, CDR2 YSYEKL. The DNA of the CDR3 is TGCGCCAGCAGCCAACTAACAGGGGGCTCCTACAATGAGCAGTTCTTC. Translated: CASSQLTGGSYNEQFF.

For this clone: The germline gene is not matched at one end of the junction; a read error may be the cause. The chain couples TRBV5-8 to TRBJ1-1; TRBD1 agrees at 9 bases. The V gene's germline CDR1 is SGHTS and CDR2 YDEGEE. This CDR3 has 13 residues. In DNA, the CDR3 is TGTGCCAGCAGTTTGGACAGGGGTAGTGCAGCTTTCTTT. Translated: CASSLDRGSAAFF.

To note about this clone: One junction end does not reproduce the germline sequence, and a read error may be involved. This sequence joins TRBV4-1 and TRBJ1-1; D gene uncertain. The CDR3 extends over 14 amino acids. CDR1 and CDR2 from the germline V gene are MGHRA and YSYEKL. CDR3 coding DNA: TGCGCCAGCAGGCAAGTGGGCCGGAACACTGAAGCTTTCTTT. Translated, it gives CASRQVGRNTEAFF.

The V gene is TRBV5-4, the J gene TRBJ1-3, with TRBD1 as a possible D gene (5 bases). This CDR3 comprises 14 residues. The V end lost 4 bases, the J end lost 2 bases, and 10 bases lay between the germline ends. Per the germline V gene, CDR1 is SGHNT and CDR2 is YYREEE (reference sequence). CDR3: CASSRGTTGNTIYF. CDR3 nucleotide sequence: TGTGCCAGCAGCCGCGGGACCACTGGAAACACCATATATTTT.

CDR3 in DNA: TGTGCCAGCAGCCCCTGGGTTAGCCTCTCTAACACCGGGGAGCTGTTTTTT. Translated, it gives CASSPWVSLSNTGELFF. The rearrangement links TRBV7-9 to TRBJ2-2; D uncertain. Trimming removed 5 bases at V and 2 bases at J, with 18 bases between. Germline V gives CDR1 SEHNR, CDR2 FQNEAQ (reference sequence). CDR3 length: 17 residues.

This chain links TRBV5-5 with TRBJ1-4; 7 bases map to TRBD1. CDR1 is SGHKS, CDR2 YYEKEE, per germline (reference sequence). Trimming removed 0 bases from V and 5 bases from J; junction bases left unmatched: 10. The CDR3 contains 17 residues. For the CDR3, the DNA is TGTGCCAGCAGCTTGGGGGAAAGGACAGGAGGAAATGAAAAACTGTTTTTT. Translated, it gives CASSLGERTGGNEKLFF.

J is TRBJ1-2 and V is TRBV5-1; D unclear. The CDR3 totals 12 residues. Germline values: CDR1 SGHRS, CDR2 YFSETQ. The germline V and J ends were trimmed by 0 bases and 8 bases, with 8 bases remaining between them. CDR3 protein: CASSLGYSGYTF. The CDR3 bases are TGCGCCAGCAGCTTGGGGTACTCGGGCTACACCTTC.

The chain links TRBV29-1 to TRBJ1-1, with D possibly being TRBD1 (6 bases). Trimming stripped 0 bases from V and 10 bases from J, with 15 bases between. The CDR3 totals 13 residues. CDR1 SQVTM and CDR2 ANQGSEA come from the germline V gene. The CDR3 region has the DNA TGCAGCGTTGAAGATCAGGGGACCTGGGTAGCTTTCTTT. The encoded protein is CSVEDQGTWVAFF.

CDR3 sequence: CASSQVRGSGMNEQFF. In nucleotides, the CDR3 is TGTGCCAGCAGCCAAGTACGAGGGAGTGGAATGAATGAGCAGTTCTTC. V is TRBV14 and J is TRBJ2-1, with D tentatively TRBD2 (5 bases). Germline values: CDR1 SGHDN, CDR2 FVKESK. This CDR3 spans 16 amino acids. The V end lost 1 base, the J end lost 7 bases, and 17 bases lay between the germline ends.

V is TRBV7-9 and J is TRBJ2-3; the D gene is possibly TRBD2 (6 bases). The CDR3 is 15 amino acids. In germline, CDR1 is SEHNR, CDR2 FQNEAQ (reference sequence). Trimming stripped 3 bases from V and 2 bases from J, with 12 bases between. The CDR3 region is CASSFSGLPTDTQYF. DNA for the CDR3: TGTGCCAGCAGCTTTTCGGGACTTCCCACAGATACGCAGTATTTT.

This chain uses TRBV9 with TRBJ1-4, with 7 bases identical to TRBD1. V shed 0 bases and J 7 bases; nucleotides not matched to a gene: 9. The CDR3 is 16 residues long. Germline V CDR1 and CDR2: SGDLS, YYNGEE. The CDR3 loop is CASSVDRGAGGEKLFF. The CDR3 region has the DNA TGTGCCAGCAGCGTAGATCGAGGGGCAGGGGGTGAAAAACTGTTTTTT.